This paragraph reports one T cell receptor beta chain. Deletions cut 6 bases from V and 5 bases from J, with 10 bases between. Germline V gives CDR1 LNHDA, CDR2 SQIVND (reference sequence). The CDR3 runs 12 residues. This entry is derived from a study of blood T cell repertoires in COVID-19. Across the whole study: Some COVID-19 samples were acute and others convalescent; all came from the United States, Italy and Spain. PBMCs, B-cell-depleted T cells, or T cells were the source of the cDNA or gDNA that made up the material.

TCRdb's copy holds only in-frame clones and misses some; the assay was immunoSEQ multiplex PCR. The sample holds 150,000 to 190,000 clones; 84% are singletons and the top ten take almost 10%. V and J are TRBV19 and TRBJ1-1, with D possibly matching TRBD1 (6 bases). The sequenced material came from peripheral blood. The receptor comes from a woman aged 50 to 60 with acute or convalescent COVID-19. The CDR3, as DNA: TGTGCCAGTAGCGAGGGGGAGACTGAAGCTTTCTTT. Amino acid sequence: CASSEGETEAFF.